Listed here are 21 T cell receptor beta chains from one sample, sequenced in a study of blood T cell repertoires in COVID-19. Profiled with immunoSEQ multiplex PCR; TCRdb holds only in-frame clones, not every one. The data contain about 200,000 clones, 88% of them seen just once; the ten biggest clones take up less than 5.5%. Sequenced: peripheral blood. These receptors were collected from a human donor in a cohort sampled during active COVID-19.

Details on this clone: Other DNA sequences in the same sample also yield this CDR3. The rearrangement uses TRBV7-9 and TRBJ1-1; the D gene is possibly TRBD1 (5 bases). This CDR3 has 13 residues. The V and J ends lost 2 bases and 4 bases respectively, with 8 bases between them. Looked up from germline, CDR1 is SEHNR and CDR2 is FQNEAQ (reference sequence). CDR3 region: CASSLQGGTEAFF. CDR3 bases: TGTGCCAGCAGCTTACAGGGAGGCACTGAAGCTTTCTTT.

The chain links TRBV19 to TRBJ2-1; 7 bases map to TRBD2. The CDR3 is 17 residues long. Trimming at V came to 3 bases and at J to 4 bases, leaving 12 bases not matched to a gene. The germline V gene encodes CDR1 LNHDA and CDR2 SQIVND (reference sequence). The CDR3 bases are TGTGCCAGTAGTATGGAAGTACAAAGGGGACTATACAATGAGCAGTTCTTC. It codes for CASSMEVQRGLYNEQFF. Based on the CDR3 plus reference TRBV19 and TRBJ2-1, the full variable domain is DGGITQSPKYLFRKEGQNVTLSCEQNLNHDAMYWYRQDPGQGLRLIYYSQIVNDFQKGDIAEGYSVSREKKESFPLTVTSAQKNPTAFYLCASSMEVQRGLYNEQFFGPGTRLTVL.

V is TRBV5-4 and J is TRBJ2-7, with 7 bases aligning to TRBD1. This CDR3 has 12 amino acids. With V trimmed by 4 bases and J by 6 bases, 4 bases remained unmatched. Germline CDR1 is SGHNT and CDR2 is YYREEE (reference sequence). CDR3 coding DNA: TGTGCCAGCAGCGCCGGGACAGCCGAGCAGTACTTC. Translating it yields CASSAGTAEQYF.

Written as DNA, the CDR3 is TGTGCCAGCAGCCCTACTAGCGGGAGGCCTAATGAGCAGTTCTTC. It specifies CASSPTSGRPNEQFF. J is TRBJ2-1 and V is TRBV7-9; 12 bases align to TRBD2. Trimming cost V 5 bases and J 7 bases; bases outside gene matches: 6. From germline, CDR1 is SEHNR and CDR2 FQNEAQ (reference sequence). CDR3 size: 15 residues.

J is TRBJ2-3 and V is TRBV5-5; 8 bases line up with TRBD2. J was trimmed by 0 bases and V by 4 bases; bases with no gene match: 7. Germline assignment: CDR1 SGHKS and CDR2 YYEKEE (reference sequence). The CDR3 is made up of 16 amino acids. The CDR3 coding sequence is TGTGCCAGCAGCATACCGGGACTAGGGAGCACAGATACGCAGTATTTT. Its protein is CASSIPGLGSTDTQYF.

The gene calls are TRBV9 and TRBJ2-3, with TRBD2 identical over 7 bases. The CDR3 is made up of 17 amino acids. V dropped 0 bases and J dropped 4; count of bases not matched to a gene: 11. CDR1 and CDR2 (germline): SGDLS, YYNGEE. CDR3 residues: CASSVVGRGRGPDTQYF. CDR3 DNA: TGTGCCAGCAGCGTAGTGGGTCGAGGGAGGGGTCCAGATACGCAGTATTTT.

V and J are TRBV2 and TRBJ2-1; 9 nucleotides match TRBD1. Germline-derived CDR1 and CDR2 are SNHLY and FYNNEI. CDR3 size: 14 residues. The V segment lost 5 bases and the J segment 9 bases; nucleotides outside the gene matches: 8. The CDR3 region is CASSRDRDNGEQFF. CDR3 in DNA: TGTGCCAGCAGTCGGGACAGGGATAACGGTGAGCAGTTCTTC.

The V and J genes are TRBV5-4 and TRBJ1-4; D possibly corresponds to TRBD1 (5 bases). This CDR3 spans 16 amino acids. The germline CDR1 and CDR2 sequences are SGHNT and YYREEE (reference sequence). The ends were cut back, 2 bases at V and 5 bases at J, with 16 bases in the middle. The chain's CDR3 is CASSLGAGVGNEKLFF. CDR3 coding DNA: TGTGCCAGCAGCTTAGGAGCGGGGGTCGGAAATGAAAAACTGTTTTTT.

The genes are TRBV11-3 and TRBJ2-5, with 9 bases aligning to TRBD1. This CDR3 is built from 15 residues. CDR1 is SGHNT, CDR2 YENEEA, per germline. Unmatched junction bases numbered 5, after V lost 5 bases and J lost 1 base. CDR3 bases: TGTGCCAGCAGCCCCGGGACAGGGATCCAAGAGACCCAGTACTTC. Its protein product is CASSPGTGIQETQYF.

The chain joins TRBV10-3 to TRBJ2-7, with TRBD2 matching 9 bases. Germline lookup yields CDR1 ENHRY and CDR2 SYGVKD. The V segment lost 6 bases and the J segment 0 bases; nucleotides outside the gene matches: 3. The CDR3 has 14 residues. The CDR3 reads CAIRTSGSSYEQYF. CDR3 DNA sequence: TGTGCCATCAGGACTAGCGGTAGCTCCTACGAGCAGTACTTC.

In regard to this clone: The junction departs from the called germline gene at one end, perhaps through a read error. The rearrangement links TRBV7-7 to TRBJ2-5; 12 bases align to TRBD2. The CDR3 has 15 residues. In germline, CDR1 is SSHAT, CDR2 FNYEAQ (reference sequence). The CDR3 sequence is CASSSLAGGIETQYF. For the CDR3, the DNA is TGTGCTAGCAGCTCCCTAGCGGGGGGGATAGAGACCCAGTACTTC. Full variable domain (missing parts from reference TRBV7-7 and TRBJ2-5): GAGVSQSPRYKVTKRGQDVTLRCDPISSHATLYWYQQALGQGPEFLTYFNYEAQPDKSGLPSDRFSAERPEGSISTLTIQRTEQRDSAMYRCASSSLAGGIETQYFGPGTRLLVL.

The chain links TRBV30 to TRBJ2-5; D remains unclear. The germline gives CDR1 GTSNPN, CDR2 SVGIG (reference sequence). The CDR3 runs to 13 residues. V was shortened by 3 bases and J by 5 bases, with 13 bases between the two germline ends. Here the CDR3 reads CAWSIELRETQYF. The CDR3 DNA sequence: TGTGCCTGGAGCATTGAGTTGAGGGAGACCCAGTACTTC.

At least ten counts were recorded for this clone. The chain links TRBV11-2 to TRBJ1-6; 8 positions agree with TRBD1. V lost 5 bases to trimming and J lost 8 bases; unmatched junction nucleotides: 14. The CDR3 length is 17 residues. Germline lookup yields CDR1 SGHAT and CDR2 FQNNGV. CDR3 in amino acids: CASSALNYGQGYSPLHF. CDR3 bases: TGTGCCAGCAGCGCACTCAATTATGGACAGGGTTATTCACCCCTCCACTTT.

V gene TRBV27 combines with J gene TRBJ2-1; tentatively, D is TRBD2 (6 bases). There are 14 residues in the CDR3. Trimming took 5 bases from V and 9 from J, leaving 17 bases between them. Germline assignment: CDR1 MNHEY and CDR2 SMNVEV (reference sequence). The CDR3 DNA sequence: TGTGCCAGCAGTAGGAGGGAAATGGGTGGTGAGCAGTTCTTC. This sequence encodes CASSRREMGGEQFF.

The V and J genes are TRBV3-1 (or the pseudogene TRBV3-2) and TRBJ2-2; D possibly corresponds to TRBD1 (6 bases). The CDR3 has 15 amino acids. V lost 2 bases to trimming and J lost 6 bases, with 13 bases between them. The V gene's germline CDR1 is LGHDT and CDR2 YNNKEL (reference sequence). CDR3 sequence reads: CASSQHGQRAGELFF. CDR3 nucleotides: TGTGCCAGCAGCCAACACGGACAGAGGGCCGGGGAGCTGTTTTTT.

The chain has TRBV19 and TRBJ2-7, with 11 positions matching TRBD1. CDR1 is LNHDA, CDR2 SQIVND, per germline (reference sequence). Trimming removed 4 bases from V and 4 bases from J; junction bases left unmatched: 3. This CDR3 contains 14 residues. CDR3: CASSRDRGNYEQYF. CDR3 coding DNA: TGTGCCAGTAGTAGGGACAGGGGGAATTACGAGCAGTACTTC.

The chain links TRBV15 to TRBJ1-1; no firm D call. The V gene lost 5 bases and the J gene lost 1 base, with 11 bases spanning the gap. This CDR3 region has 14 residues. The V gene's germline CDR1 is LNHNV and CDR2 YYDKDF (reference sequence). The CDR3, as DNA: TGTGCCACCAGCTGGTTCGGAGGGAACACTGAAGCTTTCTTT. It specifies CATSWFGGNTEAFF.

The chain is built from TRBV14 and TRBJ1-6, with unresolved D. Trimming removed 0 bases from V and 8 bases from J, with 5 bases in between. CDR1 and CDR2 (germline): SGHDN, FVKESK. The CDR3 contains 13 residues. CDR3 sequence reads: CASSQDLHSPLHF. In nucleotides, the CDR3 is TGTGCCAGCAGCCAAGATCTCCATTCACCCCTCCACTTT.

The genes are TRBV29-1 and TRBJ2-5; possible D gene TRBD1, 5 bases. The V end was cut by 6 bases, the J end by 4 bases, with 12 bases between. Germline-derived CDR1 and CDR2 are SQVTM and ANQGSEA. The CDR3 consists of 12 residues. The CDR3 loop reads CSVARVGETQYF. The CDR3 DNA sequence: TGCAGCGTAGCCAGGGTAGGAGAGACCCAGTACTTC. Based on the CDR3 plus reference TRBV29-1 and TRBJ2-5, the full variable domain is SAVISQKPSRDICQRGTSLTIQCQVDSQVTMMFWYRQQPGQSLTLIATANQGSEATYESGFVIDKFPISRPNLTFSTLTVSNMSPEDSSIYLCSVARVGETQYFGPGTRLLVL.

The J gene is TRBJ2-6, the V gene TRBV7-9, with D hard to call. CDR1 SEHNR and CDR2 FQNEAQ come from the germline V gene (reference sequence). This CDR3 is built from 13 residues. V was cut by 7 bases and J by 4 bases, with 8 bases left in between. The CDR3 loop reads CASMLLGANVLTF. CDR3 sequence (DNA): TGTGCCAGCATGTTGCTGGGGGCCAACGTCCTGACTTTC.

The V and J genes are TRBV5-4 and TRBJ1-5; TRBD1 is a possible D gene (6 bases). Germline V gene data show CDR1 as SGHNT and CDR2 as YYREEE (reference sequence). The CDR3 runs 15 residues. V was shortened by 0 bases and J by 2 bases, with 9 bases between the two germline ends. CDR3 nucleotides: TGTGCCAGCAGCTTGGGGGCAGGGGGCAATCAGCCCCAGCATTTT. It translates to CASSLGAGGNQPQHF. The full variable domain, with the rest looked up from reference TRBV5-4 and TRBJ1-5, is ETGVTQSPTHLIKTRGQQVTLRCSSQSGHNTVSWYQQALGQGPQFIFQYYREEENGRGNFPPRFSGLQFPNYSSELNVNALELDDSALYLCASSLGAGGNQPQHFGDGTRLSIL.